This T cell receptor (beta chain) was identified during a study of blood T cell repertoires in COVID-19 (dated by TCRdb to 2019 to 2021). With regard to the full study: The collaborator samples originated in the United States, Italy and Spain and spanned the acute and convalescent phases of COVID-19. The prospective study material was composed of cDNA or gDNA derived from T cells, B-cell-depleted T cells, or PBMCs. The dataset comprised deeply sampled blood TCRbeta repertoires from subjects exposed to, actively infected with, or recovered from COVID-19. The repertoires were released in a freely available public database intended as a resource for research on the immune response to SARS-CoV-2. Samples came from the ongoing ImmuneRACE study (first 160 participants) plus 1,254 subjects from 6 global collaborators. The sample metadata nearly always contained a de-identified subject ID, COVID-19 status, age in years and sex. Where HLA class I and class II types were available, the types were taken from metadata supplied by the sample provider, not from assay-based typing. Results and caveats for the whole study, not just this receptor: How much clinical and demographic metadata was included differed by source and by participant, and the metadata was provided uncurated.

As for this clone: Its antigen is still unknown. No per-base quality is available; no much larger clone lies one base away.

According to the germline V gene (reference sequence), CDR1 reads LGHDT and CDR2 reads YNNKEL. Taken from cysteine to phenylalanine, the CDR3 has 14 residues. The DNA shown is the 42-base CDR3, in frame from base 1. Trimming removed 0 bases from V and 4 bases from J, leaving 9 bases between the germline ends. TCRbeta CDR3 regions were amplified from genomic DNA using the immunoSEQ Assay, a bias-controlled multiplex PCR. The published analysis was carried out like this. Within the assay, amplification of reference gene primers was used to estimate how many nucleated cells each sample contained. To quantify the absolute abundance of each unique TCRbeta CDR3 rearrangement, sequence reads were collapsed and filtered. For each sample, productive Simpson clonality was calculated as the square root of Simpson's diversity index over productive rearrangements. TCRdb provides this immuneACCESS table in a form limited to in-frame rearrangements. Some clones are lacking; in checked studies, under half of them reflect an unresolved V gene, and why the rest are absent is not known. Clone size and V and J calls were adopted from that table, with D and trimming inferred from the DNA. Recorded for this sample are about 230,000 clones; about nine tenths of them occurred a single time. In total, the top ten clones hold about 9.9% of the sample.

One collaborating source in Seattle enrolled patients while the patients were actively infected and followed the patients over time throughout the course of disease. Whole blood was collected in K2EDTA tubes by collaborating institutions according to the institutions' own protocols. For TCRbeta analysis, collaborators shipped samples as frozen whole blood, isolated PBMCs, or DNA extracted from either of those sample types. Sequenced: peripheral blood. The source is a man aged 50-59 years with COVID-19, enrolled during active disease. Recombination joined TRBV3-1 (or the pseudogene TRBV3-2) with TRBJ1-2; no confident D gene assignment can be made. This receptor has the CDR3 CASSQEGGIYGYTF. In nucleotide form, the sequence is TGTGCCAGCAGCCAAGAGGGAGGGATCTATGGCTACACCTTC.